Following are 5 T cell receptor beta chains from one sample sequenced in a study of beta chain features in type 1 diabetes. These receptors have no identified antigens. General study findings and limits: Significant though moderate, a shortening of TCRB CDR3s appeared in all four CD4+ subsets of Type 1 diabetes patients.

Since all of the isolated RNA was reverse transcribed, expressed TCRB transcripts were what got sequenced. The table came from immunoSEQ multiplex PCR; TCRdb's copy has only in-frame clones and leaves some out. The sample includes 100,000 to 150,000 clones, roughly 15% of them seen just once. The sample consisted of central memory CD4+ T cells from blood. The receptors were gathered from a man younger than 45 with type 1 diabetes.

The V gene is TRBV16, the J gene TRBJ1-2; 8 nucleotides line up with TRBD1. Per the germline V gene, CDR1 is KGHSY and CDR2 is FQNENV. J was trimmed by 6 bases and V by 4 bases; bases with no gene match: 4. CDR3 length: 13 amino acids. CDR3 in amino acids: CASSRGQGDGYTF. CDR3 DNA: TGTGCCAGCAGCCGAGGACAGGGTGATGGCTACACCTTC. Variable domain in full (rest from reference TRBV16 and TRBJ1-2): GEEVAQTPKHLVRGEGQKAKLYCAPIKGHSYVFWYQQVLKNEFKFLISFQNENVFDETGMPKERFSAKCLPNSPCSLEIQATKLEDSAVYFCASSRGQGDGYTFGSGTRLTVV.

This clone was seen only a few times. The genes are TRBV7-2 and TRBJ2-3; 7 bases are a match to TRBD2. The CDR3 totals 15 residues. Looked up from germline, CDR1 is SGHTA and CDR2 is FQGNSA. V dropped 5 bases and J dropped 1; count of bases not matched to a gene: 6. CDR3 region: CASSPFRGGTDTQYF. CDR3 nucleotide sequence: TGTGCCAGCAGCCCCTTTCGGGGGGGCACAGATACGCAGTATTTT.

This clone was counted many times. Other DNA variants within this sample encode the same CDR3. The rearrangement links TRBV7-3 to TRBJ2-1; no clear D gene. There are 11 residues in the CDR3. The germline V and J ends were trimmed by 3 bases and 7 bases, with 4 bases remaining between them. Germline V gene sequence: CDR1 SGHTA, CDR2 FQGTGA. The CDR3 bases are TGTGCCAGCAGCTTGGGGAATGAGCAGTTCTTC. Translating it yields CASSLGNEQFF.

This clone was observed a few times. The chain carries TRBV6-4 and TRBJ2-2; weak D call: TRBD1 (5 bases). CDR1 MRHNA and CDR2 SNTAGT come from the germline V gene. The CDR3 is 13 residues long. V lost 3 bases, J lost 4 bases, and 6 bases lay in between. The CDR3 DNA reads TGTGCCAGCAGTGATCAGGGCACCGGGGAGCTGTTTTTT. Translated, it gives CASSDQGTGELFF.

This chain connects TRBV7-8 to TRBJ1-1, with D possibly matching TRBD1 (5 bases). The length of the CDR3 is 13 residues. The V and J ends lost 5 bases and 10 bases respectively, with 17 bases between them. Looked up from germline, CDR1 is SGHVS and CDR2 is FQNEAQ. This CDR3 is CASSVGHPVRAFF. The CDR3, as DNA: TGTGCCAGCAGCGTAGGACATCCGGTAAGAGCTTTCTTT.